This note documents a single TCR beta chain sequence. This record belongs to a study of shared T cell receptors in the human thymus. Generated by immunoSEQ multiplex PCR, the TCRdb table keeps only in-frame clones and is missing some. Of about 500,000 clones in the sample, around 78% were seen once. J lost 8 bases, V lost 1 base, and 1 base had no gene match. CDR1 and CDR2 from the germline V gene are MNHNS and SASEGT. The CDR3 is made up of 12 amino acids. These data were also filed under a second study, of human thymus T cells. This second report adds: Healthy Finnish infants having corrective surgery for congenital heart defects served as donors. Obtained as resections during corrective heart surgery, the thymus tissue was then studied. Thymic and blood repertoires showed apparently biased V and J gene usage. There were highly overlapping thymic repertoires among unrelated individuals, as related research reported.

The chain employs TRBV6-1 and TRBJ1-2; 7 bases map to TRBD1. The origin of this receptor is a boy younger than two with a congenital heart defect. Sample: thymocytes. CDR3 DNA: TGTGCCAGCAGTGAAGGGGACAGCGGCTACACCTTC. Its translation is CASSEGDSGYTF.